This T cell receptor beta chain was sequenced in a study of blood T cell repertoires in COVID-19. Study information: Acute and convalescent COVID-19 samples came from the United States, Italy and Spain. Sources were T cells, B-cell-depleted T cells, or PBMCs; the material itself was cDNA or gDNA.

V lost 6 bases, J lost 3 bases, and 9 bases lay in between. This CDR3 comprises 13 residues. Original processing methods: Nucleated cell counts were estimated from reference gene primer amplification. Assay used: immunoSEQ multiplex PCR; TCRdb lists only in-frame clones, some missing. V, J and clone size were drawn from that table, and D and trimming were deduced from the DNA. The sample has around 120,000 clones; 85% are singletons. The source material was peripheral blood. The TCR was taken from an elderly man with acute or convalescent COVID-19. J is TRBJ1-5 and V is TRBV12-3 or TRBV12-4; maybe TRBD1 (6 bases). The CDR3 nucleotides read TGTGCCAGCAGGGACAGCACCAATCAGCCCCAGCATTTT. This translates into CASRDSTNQPQHF.